Below, one T cell receptor beta chain is given with its context. This sample is part of a study of blood T cell repertoires in COVID-19. Study-level background: Both acute and convalescent COVID-19 samples were obtained from the United States, Italy and Spain. T cells, B-cell-depleted T cells, or PBMCs supplied cDNA or gDNA.

Authors' methods: Amplifying reference gene primers gave estimates of nucleated cell counts. Using immunoSEQ multiplex PCR, the repertoire was profiled, and TCRdb retains in-frame clones only, with some absent. Clonal size and the V and J genes are those of that table, whereas D and trimming came from the DNA. The table has some 73,000 clones, approximately 89% seen once. CDR1 LGHDT and CDR2 YNNKEL come from the germline V gene (reference sequence). CDR3 length equals 17 residues. Germline trimming cut 4 bases from V and 5 bases from J; bases unmatched to any gene: 12. The sample taken for sequencing was peripheral blood. The sequence derives from an elderly woman with active or convalescent COVID-19. This chain links TRBV3-1 (or the pseudogene TRBV3-2) with TRBJ2-2; 8 positions match TRBD2. The chain's CDR3 is CASSRATGGGGTGELFF. The CDR3 DNA reads as TGTGCCAGCAGCCGGGCGACCGGAGGCGGGGGGACCGGGGAGCTGTTTTTT.